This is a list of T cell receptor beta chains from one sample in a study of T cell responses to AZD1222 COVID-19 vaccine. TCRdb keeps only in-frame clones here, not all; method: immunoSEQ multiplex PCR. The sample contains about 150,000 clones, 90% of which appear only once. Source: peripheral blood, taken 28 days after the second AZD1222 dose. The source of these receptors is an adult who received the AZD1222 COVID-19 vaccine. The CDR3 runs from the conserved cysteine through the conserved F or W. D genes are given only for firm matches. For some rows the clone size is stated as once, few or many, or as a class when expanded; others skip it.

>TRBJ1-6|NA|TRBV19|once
CASSIDLRQSSPLHF
TGTGCCAGTAGTATAGATCTTCGACAGTCTTCACCCCTCCACTTT
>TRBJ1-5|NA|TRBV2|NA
CASTRHRTDQPQHF
TGTGCCAGCACGAGGCACAGGACCGATCAGCCCCAGCATTTT
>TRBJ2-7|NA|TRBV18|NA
CASSPAQAEQYF
TGTGCCAGCTCACCGGCCCAGGCCGAGCAGTACTTC
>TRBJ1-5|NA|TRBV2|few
CASSERQADQPQHF
TGTGCCAGCAGTGAAAGGCAGGCTGATCAGCCCCAGCATTTT
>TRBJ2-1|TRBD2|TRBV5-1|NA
CASSLGLAGSYNEQFF
TGCGCCAGCAGCTTAGGTCTAGCGGGGAGCTACAATGAGCAGTTCTTC
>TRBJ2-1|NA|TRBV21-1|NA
CASPRRGLNEQFF
TGTGCCAGCCCCCGCAGGGGGCTGAATGAGCAGTTCTTC
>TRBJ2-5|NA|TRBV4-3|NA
CASSQDYGSYQETQYF
TGCGCCAGCAGCCAAGATTACGGCAGCTACCAAGAGACCCAGTACTTC
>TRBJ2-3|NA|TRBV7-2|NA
CASSLAPRGTDTQYF
TGTGCCAGCAGCTTAGCGCCGAGGGGCACAGATACGCAGTATTTT
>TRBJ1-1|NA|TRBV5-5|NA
CASSSKTGLNTEAFF
TGTGCCAGCAGCTCAAAGACAGGTCTGAACACTGAAGCTTTCTTT
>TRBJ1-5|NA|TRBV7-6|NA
CASSLAPQVVGNQPQHF
TGTGCCAGCAGCTTAGCGCCCCAGGTGGTAGGCAATCAGCCCCAGCATTTT
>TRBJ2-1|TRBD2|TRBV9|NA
CASSQLAGGPVYEQFF
TGTGCCAGCAGCCAATTAGCGGGAGGGCCGGTGTATGAGCAGTTCTTC
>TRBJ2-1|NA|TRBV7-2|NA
CASSFQSANEQFF
TGTGCCAGCAGCTTTCAGAGCGCCAATGAGCAGTTCTTC
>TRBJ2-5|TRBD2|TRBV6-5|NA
CASTFLGGIQETQYF
TGTGCCAGCACCTTCTTGGGGGGGATCCAAGAGACCCAGTACTTC
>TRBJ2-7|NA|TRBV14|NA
CASSISLYEQYF
TGTGCGAGCAGTATCTCCCTCTACGAGCAGTACTTC
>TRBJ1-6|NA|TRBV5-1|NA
CASSPGTVNSPLHF
TGCGCCAGCAGCCCCGGGACGGTAAATTCACCCCTCCACTTT
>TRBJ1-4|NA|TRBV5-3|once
CARSSTGRLTNEKLFF
TGTGCCAGAAGCTCTACAGGGAGATTGACTAATGAAAAACTGTTTTTT
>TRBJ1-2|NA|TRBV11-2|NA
CASSLGGQGYTF
TGTGCCAGCAGCTTGGGCGGACAGGGCTACACCTTC
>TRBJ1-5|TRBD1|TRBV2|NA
CASTRDRGNQPQHF
TGTGCCAGCACACGGGACAGGGGTAATCAGCCCCAGCATTTT
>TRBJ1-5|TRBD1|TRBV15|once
CATSRTGGYSNQPQHF
TGTGCCACCAGCAGGACAGGGGGCTATAGCAATCAGCCCCAGCATTTT
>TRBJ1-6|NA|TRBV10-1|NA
CASSEPGTGSYNSPLHF
TGCGCCAGCAGTGAGCCGGGGACCGGGAGTTATAATTCACCCCTCCACTTT
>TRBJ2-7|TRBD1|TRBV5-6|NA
CASSPGTGVYEQYF
TGTGCCAGCAGCCCTGGGACAGGGGTTTACGAGCAGTACTTC
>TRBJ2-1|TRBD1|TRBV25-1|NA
CASSEWDRGRTNEQFF
TGTGCCAGCAGTGAATGGGACAGAGGCCGTACTAATGAGCAGTTCTTC
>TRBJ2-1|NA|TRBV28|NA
CASSLTLGSSYNEQFF
TGTGCCAGCAGTTTAACCTTGGGGAGCTCCTACAATGAGCAGTTCTTC
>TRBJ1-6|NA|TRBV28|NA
CARKGGSSYNSPLHF
TGTGCCAGGAAAGGGGGGAGCTCCTATAATTCACCCCTCCACTTT